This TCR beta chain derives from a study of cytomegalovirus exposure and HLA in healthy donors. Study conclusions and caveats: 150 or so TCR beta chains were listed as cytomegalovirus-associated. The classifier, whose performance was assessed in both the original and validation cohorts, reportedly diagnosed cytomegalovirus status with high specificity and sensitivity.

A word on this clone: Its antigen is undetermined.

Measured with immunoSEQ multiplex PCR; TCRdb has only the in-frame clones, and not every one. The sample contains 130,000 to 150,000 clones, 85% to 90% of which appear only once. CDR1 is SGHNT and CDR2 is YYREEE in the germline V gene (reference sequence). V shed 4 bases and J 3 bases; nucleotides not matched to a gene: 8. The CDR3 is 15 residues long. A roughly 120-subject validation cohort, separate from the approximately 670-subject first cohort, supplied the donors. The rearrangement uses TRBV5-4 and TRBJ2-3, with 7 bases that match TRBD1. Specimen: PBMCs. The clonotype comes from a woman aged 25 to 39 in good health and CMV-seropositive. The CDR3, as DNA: TGTGCCAGCAGCCCAGGGGGTTTGTATACAGATACGCAGTATTTT. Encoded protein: CASSPGGLYTDTQYF.